This TCR beta chain was retrieved from a study of shared clonotypes between healthy human individuals. Trimming took 5 bases from V and 3 from J; bases not matched to a gene: 3. This CDR3 region has 14 residues. Germline CDR1 reads SGHVS; CDR2 reads FNYEAQ. Clones were sequenced by immunoSEQ multiplex PCR, and TCRdb holds only the in-frame ones, with some missing. The sample yields around 350,000 clones, around 67% seen once. The chain couples TRBV7-6 to TRBJ2-7; TRBD1 agrees at 11 bases. The origin of this receptor is a man aged 30 to 39 in good health. The sequenced sample was memory CD4+ T cells sorted from blood. Subset: CD45RA-negative fraction. CDR3 loop: CASSGQGAYYEQYF. The CDR3 DNA reads TGTGCCAGCAGCGGACAGGGGGCCTACTACGAGCAGTACTTC.